Listed here are 32 T cell receptor beta chains from one sample, sequenced in a study of T-cell reconstitution after alpha-beta-depleted transplantation in children. Using unique molecular identifiers, the investigators prepared the TCRbeta library. TCRdb re-called the PCR reads with MiXCR, one entry per CDR3 protein. The sample contains over 550,000 distinct CDR3 sequences, over 9.5% of which appear only once. This specimen consisted of PBMCs from the stem cell graft donor, obtained from the stem cell graft. All receptors derive from a human donor who donated a stem cell graft to a child with acute myeloid leukemia.

The chain employs TRBV20-1 and TRBJ2-1, with a possible D match to TRBD2 (5 bases). Germline values: CDR1 DFQATT, CDR2 SNEGSKA (reference sequence). Trimming shortened V by 3 bases and J by 9 bases, and 24 bases separated the two germline ends. CDR3 length: 16 amino acids. The CDR3 is CSARPHPANPRGEQFF. The DNA of the CDR3 is TGCAGTGCTAGGCCTCACCCAGCGAACCCTCGGGGTGAGCAGTTCTTC.

The genes are TRBV11-2 and TRBJ2-4; 10 bases agree with TRBD2. V shed 1 base, J shed 3 bases, and the junction held 3 bases outside the gene matches. The germline CDR1 and CDR2 sequences are SGHAT and FQNNGV. This CDR3 has 16 residues. The CDR3 DNA is TGTGCCAGCAGCTTAGGTAGCGGGAGGAGCAAAAACATTCAGTACTTC. It yields the protein CASSLGSGRSKNIQYF.

Comments on this clonotype: One end of the junction does not line up with germline, which may come from a read error. V is TRBV14 and J is TRBJ2-3; D is unclear. Germline lookup yields CDR1 SGHDN and CDR2 FVKESK. The CDR3 consists of 12 residues. CDR3 bases: TGTGCCAGCAGCCCCCGTACTAATACTCAGTATTTT. Protein product: CASSPRTNTQYF.

This chain joins TRBV6-2 or TRBV6-3 and TRBJ1-6; no clear D gene. The CDR3 consists of 13 residues. Trimming removed 1 base from V and 6 bases from J, with 4 bases in between. Per the germline V gene, CDR1 is MNHEY and CDR2 is SVGEGT. The CDR3, as DNA: TGTGCCAGCAGTTACTTATTTAATTCACCCCTCCACTTT. This codes for CASSYLFNSPLHF.

The chain joins TRBV28 to TRBJ1-4; 9 bases agree with TRBD1. The germline CDR1 and CDR2 sequences are MDHEN and SYDVKM. V shed 8 bases and J 3 bases; nucleotides not matched to a gene: 13. CDR3 size: 17 residues. CDR3 sequence reads: CASSPTGGVRPNEKLFF. The DNA of the CDR3 is TGTGCCAGCTCCCCGACAGGGGGGGTTAGGCCTAATGAAAAACTGTTTTTT.

The rearrangement links TRBV28 to TRBJ2-2; no clear D. Trimming took 5 bases from V and 6 from J, leaving 10 bases between them. The germline gives CDR1 MDHEN, CDR2 SYDVKM. CDR3 length: 13 residues. DNA of the CDR3: TGTGCCAGCAGTCGAAAGGTACCCGGGGAGCTGTTTTTT. Translated: CASSRKVPGELFF.

The rearrangement links TRBV10-2 to TRBJ2-5, with a weak D call TRBD2 (6 bases). The germline V gene has CDR1 WSHSY and CDR2 SAAADI. V was pared by 6 bases and J by 2 bases, with 19 bases between. The CDR3 consists of 16 residues. The CDR3 sequence: CASSVAGQGGQETQYF. The CDR3, as DNA: TGCGCCAGCAGCGTGGCGGGCCAGGGAGGACAAGAGACCCAGTACTTC.

This clonotype was detected many times. V and J are TRBV29-1 and TRBJ2-1, with a weak D call TRBD2 (7 bases). This CDR3 comprises 16 residues. Trimming took 0 bases from V and 2 from J, leaving 14 bases between them. The germline CDR1 and CDR2 sequences are SQVTM and ANQGSEA. CDR3 nucleotide sequence: TGCAGCGTTGAAGATCCGGGGGGCATGGCCTACAATGAGCAGTTCTTC. It encodes CSVEDPGGMAYNEQFF.

This clonotype has at least ten counts. The rearrangement links TRBV11-1 to TRBJ2-3; 9 bases fit TRBD2. The length of the CDR3 is 16 residues. V lost 3 bases to trimming and J lost 2 bases; unmatched junction nucleotides: 6. Germline V lookup: CDR1 SGHAT, CDR2 FQDESV (reference sequence). The CDR3 protein is CASSFRTSAPTDTQYF. The CDR3 DNA reads as TGTGCCAGCAGCTTCCGGACTAGCGCGCCCACAGATACGCAGTATTTT.

CDR3 sequence (DNA): TGTGCCAGCAGTTATCGAAGGAGCGGGAGGCCCCAAGAGACCCAGTACTTC. As protein: CASSYRRSGRPQETQYF. The chain joins TRBV6-2 or TRBV6-3 to TRBJ2-5, with 9 bases that match TRBD2. The V gene end was trimmed by 3 bases and the J gene end by 1 base; junction bases not matched to a gene: 9. Germline V gene data show CDR1 as MNHEY and CDR2 as SVGEGT. The CDR3 extends over 17 amino acids.

This clonotype was seen a few times. The rearrangement joins TRBV5-1 to TRBJ2-1, with a tentative D call TRBD1 (6 bases). The CDR3 runs to 14 residues. Germline CDR1 is SGHRS and CDR2 is YFSETQ. The V end was cut by 0 bases, the J end by 7 bases, with 11 bases between. CDR3 loop: CASSLDKGVNEQFF. For the CDR3, the DNA is TGCGCCAGCAGCTTGGATAAGGGGGTTAATGAGCAGTTCTTC.

In its sample, this clonotype was seen many times. V gene TRBV29-1 combines with J gene TRBJ1-1; TRBD1 matches 8 bases. The germline V gene encodes CDR1 SQVTM and CDR2 ANQGSEA. CDR3 size: 10 residues. CDR3 amino acids: CLTGGTEAFF. Written as DNA, the CDR3 is TGCCTTACAGGGGGCACTGAAGCTTTCTTT.

The chain couples TRBV6-1 to TRBJ1-5, with D tentatively TRBD1 (5 bases). CDR3 length: 15 residues. V lost 7 bases and J 4 bases, leaving 17 bases between the germline ends. Germline CDR1 MNHNS, CDR2 SASEGT. DNA of the CDR3: TGTGCCAGCATCCAACCGGGGCGGGAGAATCAGCCCCAGCATTTT. Translating it yields CASIQPGRENQPQHF.

The CDR3 nucleotides are TGTGCCAGCACCAAGGGTGGACAGAAGAATGAAAAACTGTTTTTT. Protein product: CASTKGGQKNEKLFF. V and J are TRBV7-9 and TRBJ1-4; D is perhaps TRBD1 (6 bases). CDR3 length: 15 amino acids. Germline CDR1 is SEHNR and CDR2 is FQNEAQ (reference sequence). Trimming removed 7 bases at V and 5 bases at J, with 17 bases between.

The CDR3 bases are TGTGCCAGCGGCCGGGACGTTGTTTACGAGCAGTACTTC. It is translated as CASGRDVVYEQYF. This sequence joins TRBV2 and TRBJ2-7, with D tentatively TRBD1 or TRBD2 (5 bases each). The ends were cut back, 8 bases at V and 4 bases at J, with 15 bases in the middle. Germline CDR1 and CDR2: SNHLY and FYNNEI. The CDR3 is 13 residues long.

This clonotype was found a few times. The chain recombines TRBV25-1 with TRBJ1-3; TRBD1 matches at 9 bases. This CDR3 spans 17 amino acids. The ends lost 1 base at V and 1 base at J; junction bases unmatched: 5. CDR1 is MGHDK, CDR2 SYGVNS, per germline. CDR3 coding DNA: TGTGCCAGCAGTGAATTTATGGGACAGGGATCTGGAAACACCATATATTTT. It codes for CASSEFMGQGSGNTIYF.

The chain employs TRBV6-1 and TRBJ1-2; no definite D call. Germline assignment: CDR1 MNHNS and CDR2 SASEGT. The CDR3 spans 12 residues. V was clipped by 2 bases and J by 8 bases, with 9 bases between them. CDR3 sequence reads: CASSETADGYTF. CDR3 nucleotides: TGTGCCAGCAGTGAAACGGCGGACGGCTACACCTTC.

This clonotype has more than one count but fewer than ten. The chain is built from TRBV5-6 and TRBJ1-3, with a weak D call TRBD1 (6 bases). This CDR3 has 16 amino acids. V was cut by 0 bases and J by 8 bases, with 18 bases left in between. Germline V CDR1 and CDR2: SGHDT, YYEEEE. The DNA of the CDR3 is TGTGCCAGCAGCTTGGTGGGGGCAGGGAATGGTGACACCATATATTTT. Translating gives CASSLVGAGNGDTIYF.

The chain has TRBV19 and TRBJ2-3; 8 bases are a match to TRBD2. This CDR3 region has 15 residues. Per the germline V gene, CDR1 is LNHDA and CDR2 is SQIVND (reference sequence). J lost 2 bases, V lost 7 bases, and 8 bases had no gene match. CDR3 DNA sequence: TGTGCCAGTATCAGCGGGAGTCTTACCACAGATACGCAGTATTTT. It yields the protein CASISGSLTTDTQYF.

Ten or more counts support this clonotype. This may be a read error: a much more frequent sequence differs by one nucleotide. V and J are TRBV9 and TRBJ2-5, with no clear D. Trimming pared 0 bases from V and 3 bases from J, leaving 0 bases between. CDR1 and CDR2 (germline): SGDLS, YYNGEE. The CDR3 is 11 amino acids. The CDR3 region is CASSVEETQYF. Written as DNA, the CDR3 is TGTGCCAGCAGCGTAGAAGAGACCCAGTACTTC.

This clonotype was detected only a few times. V gene TRBV11-2 combines with J gene TRBJ1-1, with a tentative D call TRBD1 (5 bases). V lost 4 bases to trimming and J lost 2 bases, with 8 bases between them. This CDR3 contains 13 residues. CDR1 and CDR2 from the germline V gene are SGHAT and FQNNGV. The CDR3 DNA reads as TGTGCCAGCAGCTCAGGGATCAACACTGAAGCTTTCTTT. Encoded protein: CASSSGINTEAFF.

The chain employs TRBV18 and TRBJ2-1, with D uncertain. Trimming took off 3 bases at V and 4 bases at J, with 7 bases between the two ends. Germline CDR1 is KGHSH and CDR2 is LQKENI. This CDR3 contains 13 residues. The DNA for the CDR3 is TGTGCCAGCTCACCCTCCTGGTACAATGAGCAGTTCTTC. Translated, it gives CASSPSWYNEQFF.

The chain links TRBV29-1 to TRBJ2-1; TRBD2 matches 10 bases. CDR3 length: 15 amino acids. The germline CDR1 and CDR2 sequences are SQVTM and ANQGSEA. The trim removed 1 base at V and 15 bases at J, leaving 15 bases unmatched. The CDR3 DNA follows: TGCAGCGTTGAAGTTCAGAGCCAGCGGGAGGGCCATCGGTTCTTC. It encodes CSVEVQSQREGHRFF.

The chain is built from TRBV7-2 and TRBJ2-5, with 10 bases identical to TRBD2. Germline lookup yields CDR1 SGHTA and CDR2 FQGNSA. Unmatched junction bases numbered 12, after V lost 5 bases and J lost 3 bases. The CDR3 is made up of 17 amino acids. The CDR3 here is CASSVRPGTSAKETQYF. DNA for the CDR3: TGTGCCAGCAGCGTAAGGCCCGGGACTAGCGCTAAAGAGACCCAGTACTTC.

This clonotype was counted ten times or more. The chain carries TRBV6-5 and TRBJ1-1, with D perhaps matching TRBD1 (5 bases). The CDR3 extends over 14 amino acids. CDR1 is MNHEY, CDR2 SVGAGI, per germline. Trimming pared 6 bases from V and 0 bases from J, leaving 11 bases between. The DNA of the CDR3 is TGTGCCAGCAGAAGAGGGGCCATGAACACTGAAGCTTTCTTT. Translation: CASRRGAMNTEAFF.

This clonotype has just a few counts. This chain links TRBV15 with TRBJ1-5; the match to TRBD1 covers 7 bases. The CDR3 spans 15 residues. Losses at the gene ends were 3 bases for V and 0 bases for J; bases not matched to a gene: 2. Per germline, CDR1 LNHNV and CDR2 YYDKDF (reference sequence). The DNA for the CDR3 is TGTGCCACCAGCAGCCGGGACAGTAGCAATCAGCCCCAGCATTTT. It translates to CATSSRDSSNQPQHF.

The rearrangement joins TRBV7-9 to TRBJ2-7, with D maybe TRBD2 (5 bases). The CDR3 length is 14 residues. In germline, CDR1 is SEHNR, CDR2 FQNEAQ (reference sequence). V gave up 1 base and J gave up 6 bases, with 13 bases separating them. CDR3 amino acids: CASSLGGSSSEQYF. The DNA for the CDR3 is TGTGCCAGCAGCTTAGGTGGGAGTTCGAGCGAGCAGTACTTC.

This clonotype was found a few times. The chain joins TRBV7-3 to TRBJ1-1; 7 positions match TRBD1. The germline V gene encodes CDR1 SGHTA and CDR2 FQGTGA. This CDR3 is 14 amino acids long. V trimming: 5 bases; J trimming: 4 bases; junction bases outside the gene matches: 7. The DNA of the CDR3 is TGTGCCAGCAGCCCAGGGGGTCGTGGCACTGAAGCTTTCTTT. Translating gives CASSPGGRGTEAFF. Together with reference TRBV7-3 and TRBJ1-1, the CDR3 gives the full variable domain: GAGVSQTPSNKVTEKGKYVELRCDPISGHTALYWYRQSLGQGPEFLIYFQGTGAADDSGLPNDRFFAVRPEGSVSTLKIQRTERGDSAVYLCASSPGGRGTEAFFGQGTRLTVV.

The chain is built from TRBV7-3 and TRBJ1-1; D might be TRBD1 (5 bases). Germline loops: CDR1 SGHTA, CDR2 FQGTGA. CDR3 length: 14 residues. Trimming took off 5 bases at V and 1 base at J, with 11 bases between the two ends. CDR3 region: CASSPTGQNTEAFF. CDR3 DNA: TGTGCCAGCAGCCCCACTGGACAGAACACTGAAGCTTTCTTT. The variable domain in full, with the rest retrieved from reference TRBV7-3 and TRBJ1-1, is GAGVSQTPSNKVTEKGKYVELRCDPISGHTALYWYRQSLGQGPEFLIYFQGTGAADDSGLPNDRFFAVRPEGSVSTLKIQRTERGDSAVYLCASSPTGQNTEAFFGQGTRLTVV.

V usage is TRBV29-1 and J usage is TRBJ2-2; 10 bases line up with TRBD2. V lost 6 bases, J lost 4 bases, and 5 bases stayed unmatched. CDR1 is SQVTM and CDR2 is ANQGSEA in the germline V gene. The CDR3 is made up of 14 amino acids. The chain's CDR3 is CSVGIAGGTGELFF. CDR3 nucleotides: TGCAGCGTCGGCATAGCGGGAGGCACCGGGGAGCTGTTTTTT.

This clonotype was found many times. The chain employs TRBV12-3 or TRBV12-4 and TRBJ2-3; D is possibly TRBD2 (6 bases). The CDR3 spans 15 residues. V was shortened by 7 bases and J by 0 bases, with 14 bases between the two germline ends. Here the CDR3 reads CASKSGFSSTDTQYF. In nucleotides, the CDR3 is TGTGCCAGCAAGAGCGGGTTCTCTAGCACAGATACGCAGTATTTT.

As regards this clonotype: The conserved final phenylalanine or tryptophan is absent from the CDR3, which likely points to a read error. This sequence joins TRBV28 and TRBJ1-5; 9 positions match TRBD1. The germline CDR1 and CDR2 sequences are MDHEN and SYDVKM. The CDR3 runs to 15 residues. The V segment lost 4 bases and the J segment 2 bases; nucleotides outside the gene matches: 3. The CDR3 DNA reads as TGTGCCAGCAGTTACGGGACAGGGCGCAATCAGCCCCAGCATTTA. This encodes CASSYGTGRNQPQHL.